This TCR beta chain comes out of a study of PD-L1 blockade in urothelial cancer. In the study overall: Patients' histories included 0 to 3 prior chemotherapy regimens. Study conclusions and caveats: Durable benefit accompanied greater 3-week expansion of tumor-associated blood clones.

The CDR3 has 16 residues. The trim removed 5 bases at V and 2 bases at J, leaving 9 bases unmatched. Germline lookup yields CDR1 SGHVS and CDR2 FNYEAQ. TCRdb's copy holds only in-frame clones and misses some; the assay was immunoSEQ multiplex PCR. The table has over 65,000 clones, roughly nine tenths seen once. Points on this clone: Its antigen is as yet unknown.

Noted time point: pretreatment peripheral blood. This specimen was PBMCs, taken around atezolizumab (anti-PD-L1) treatment. This clonotype originated in a man between 65 and 85 years old with urothelial cancer. The V gene is TRBV7-6, the J gene TRBJ2-5; TRBD2 matches 9 bases. CDR3 coding DNA: TGTGCCAGCAGCCTCGGGGCGGCGGGGGGGCAAGAGACCCAGTACTTC. Protein sequence: CASSLGAAGGQETQYF.